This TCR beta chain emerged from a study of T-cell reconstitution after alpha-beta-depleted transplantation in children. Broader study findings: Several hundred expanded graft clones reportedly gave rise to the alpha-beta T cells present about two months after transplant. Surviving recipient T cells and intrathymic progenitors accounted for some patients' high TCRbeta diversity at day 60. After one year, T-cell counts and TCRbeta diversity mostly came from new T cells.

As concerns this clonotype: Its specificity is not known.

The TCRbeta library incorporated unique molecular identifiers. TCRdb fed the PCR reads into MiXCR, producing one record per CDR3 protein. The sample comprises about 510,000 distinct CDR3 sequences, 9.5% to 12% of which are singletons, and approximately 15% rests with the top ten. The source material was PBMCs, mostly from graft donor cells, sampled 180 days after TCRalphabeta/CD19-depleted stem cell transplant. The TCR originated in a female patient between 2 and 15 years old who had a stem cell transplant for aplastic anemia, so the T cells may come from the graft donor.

The DNA for the CDR3 is TGCGCCAGCAGTGATGCTAGTGCGTACAATGAGCAGTTCTTC. Its translation is CASSDASAYNEQFF. This rearrangement joins TRBV10-1 to TRBJ2-1; D unclear. The CDR3 sequence is 14 residues long. The V gene lost 3 bases and the J gene lost 4 bases, with 10 bases spanning the gap. Germline V lookup: CDR1 WNHNN, CDR2 SYGVQD (reference sequence).